This entry features one T cell receptor (beta chain) sequence. The target antigen is unknown. A read error may produce the germline difference seen at one junction end. The sample belongs to a study of regulatory T cells in long-lasting Graves disease. Broader study findings: When disease was persistent, TRBV28, TRBJ1-2 and TRBJ2-5 were the favored segments. Persistent Graves' patients possessed reduced TCR diversity relative to recently diagnosed ones.

Construction of TCR beta libraries relied on iRepertoire HTBI primers and on Arm-PCR targeting CDR3 regions. TCRdb called the multiplex PCR reads again in MiXCR, with one record for every CDR3 protein. The sample carries 560,000 or so distinct CDR3 sequences, roughly 15% recorded once. The CDR3 length is 13 residues. Germline loops: CDR1 DFQATT, CDR2 SNEGSKA (reference sequence). Time point noted: newly diagnosed GD, antithyroid drugs for less than 3 months. PBMC RNA served as the TCR library source. These data also featured in a second study, about T cells in Graves' hyperthyroidism and ophthalmopathy. Per that study: Diagnoses used clinical symptoms, serum thyroxine and TRAb, thyroid ultrasound and orbital computed tomography.

The receptor comes from a young man with Graves disease. The input for sequencing was peripheral blood mononuclear cells (PBMCs), taken at new diagnosis, from a patient treated with antithyroid drugs. The V call is TRBV20-1, the J call TRBJ1-3; weak D call: TRBD1 (5 bases). Here the CDR3 reads CSASSGTGDTIYF. The CDR3 bases are TGCAGTGCTAGTTCAGGGACTGGAGACACCATATATTTT.